One and the same sample provided the 17 T cell receptor beta chains below, sequenced in a study of CD8+CD57+ T cells in acquired aplastic anemia. Template material for TCR beta VDJ and CDR3 profiling consisted of genomic DNA. TCRdb re-called the reads through MiXCR, storing one row per CDR3 protein. The data hold approximately 200,000 distinct CDR3 sequences, with 64% observed a single time. The sequencing sample was made of sorted CD4+, CD8+, or CD8+CD57+ T cells (not recorded which) from PBMCs. These receptors were collected from a human donor with severe aplastic anemia or a healthy control (not recorded which).

This clonotype has just a few counts. The rearrangement uses TRBV20-1 and TRBJ2-3, with D unresolved. Per germline, CDR1 DFQATT and CDR2 SNEGSKA (reference sequence). The CDR3 extends over 13 amino acids. V lost 6 bases to trimming and J lost 5 bases, with 15 bases between them. CDR3 sequence (DNA): TGCAGTGCAAGGAAGGACCACATAGATACGCAGTATTTT. Its translation is CSARKDHIDTQYF.

J is TRBJ2-7 and V is TRBV2; maybe TRBD2 (6 bases). There are 15 residues in the CDR3. V was clipped by 6 bases and J by 2 bases, with 17 bases between them. Germline loops: CDR1 SNHLY, CDR2 FYNNEI. The CDR3 bases are TGTGCCAGCAGCGGGGGACGTTTGAAAACCTACGAGCAGTACTTC. Protein: CASSGGRLKTYEQYF.

The table lists this clonotype with many counts. The chain combines TRBV20-1 with TRBJ1-1; the match to TRBD1 covers 10 bases. J lost 4 bases, V lost 3 bases, and 11 bases had no gene match. The CDR3 length is 16 residues. CDR1 is DFQATT, CDR2 SNEGSKA, per germline (reference sequence). CDR3 DNA sequence: TGCAGTGCTAGGGACCGGGACAGGGGCTCTCTCACTGAAGCTTTCTTT. It codes for CSARDRDRGSLTEAFF.

This clonotype ranks as medium-sized (0.01 to 0.1%). The chain joins TRBV4-3 to TRBJ1-2; 7 bases match TRBD1. The V segment lost 4 bases and the J segment 4 bases; nucleotides outside the gene matches: 12. Germline V CDR1 and CDR2: LGHNA, YSLEER. The length of the CDR3 is 16 residues. This CDR3 reads CASSPDGQARGYGYTF. CDR3 nucleotides: TGCGCCAGCAGCCCCGACGGACAGGCCCGCGGCTATGGCTACACCTTC.

The V call is TRBV4-2, the J call TRBJ2-7; tentatively, D is TRBD2 (5 bases). From germline, CDR1 is LGHNA and CDR2 YNFKEQ. V lost 2 bases, J lost 0 bases, and 5 bases lay in between. This CDR3 region has 13 residues. This chain's CDR3 is CASSQRGSYEQYF. In DNA, the CDR3 is TGTGCCAGCAGCCAACGGGGCTCCTACGAGCAGTACTTC.

This rearrangement joins TRBV7-9 to TRBJ2-7, with 8 bases matching TRBD1. This CDR3 is 12 amino acids long. The V segment lost 4 bases and the J segment 8 bases; nucleotides outside the gene matches: 4. Germline assignment: CDR1 SEHNR and CDR2 FQNEAQ (reference sequence). DNA for the CDR3: TGTGCCAGCAGCTACGGACAGGGACAGCAGTACTTC. It translates to CASSYGQGQQYF. Full variable domain (outside the CDR3, taken from reference TRBV7-9 and TRBJ2-7): DTGVSQNPRHKITKRGQNVTFRCDPISEHNRLYWYRQTLGQGPEFLTYFQNEAQLEKSRLLSDRFSAERPKGSFSTLEIQRTEQGDSAMYLCASSYGQGQQYFGPGTRLTVT.

This clonotype was detected a few times. This chain uses TRBV19 with TRBJ2-7, with D hard to call. This CDR3 contains 11 residues. V was trimmed by 8 bases and J by 0 bases, leaving 5 bases between them. CDR1 and CDR2 from the germline V gene are LNHDA and SQIVND (reference sequence). The CDR3, as DNA: TGTGCCAGTCCAGGCTCCTACGAGCAGTACTTC. This sequence encodes CASPGSYEQYF.

The chain has TRBV24-1 and TRBJ2-7, with TRBD2 matching 10 bases. The CDR3 totals 14 residues. Per germline, CDR1 KGHDR and CDR2 SFDVKD. Trimming took 4 bases from V and 5 from J; bases not matched to a gene: 4. The CDR3 DNA reads as TGTGCCACCAGTGACCCCGGGACTAGCGACGAGCAGTACTTC. Translating it yields CATSDPGTSDEQYF.

In this sample, this clonotype turned up a few times. V usage is TRBV20-1 and J usage is TRBJ2-7; no definite D call. Trimming removed 3 bases from V and 3 bases from J, with 6 bases in between. Germline V gene sequence: CDR1 DFQATT, CDR2 SNEGSKA (reference sequence). The CDR3 is 11 amino acids. CDR3 amino acids: CSASFHYEQYF. The DNA of the CDR3 is TGCAGTGCTAGTTTCCACTACGAGCAGTACTTC.

The chain links TRBV3-1 to TRBJ2-1, with D tentatively TRBD1 (6 bases). Per germline, CDR1 LGHDT and CDR2 YNNKEL (reference sequence). V was pared by 5 bases and J by 2 bases, with 13 bases between. This CDR3 spans 15 amino acids. The chain's CDR3 is CASSSDRLPYNEQFF. The CDR3 bases are TGTGCCAGCAGCTCGGACAGACTACCCTACAATGAGCAGTTCTTC.

This clonotype was observed many times. The genes are TRBV19 and TRBJ1-1; possible D gene TRBD1, 6 bases. The CDR3 sequence is 14 residues long. Germline assignment: CDR1 LNHDA and CDR2 SQIVND (reference sequence). The V gene lost 3 bases and the J gene lost 1 base, with 9 bases spanning the gap. CDR3 DNA: TGTGCCAGTAGTATGGGGGGCAGGAACACTGAAGCTTTCTTT. Protein: CASSMGGRNTEAFF.

This chain links TRBV7-3 with TRBJ2-2; 9 nucleotides agree with TRBD2. Trimming cost V 2 bases and J 7 bases; bases outside gene matches: 11. The CDR3 totals 17 residues. Germline V gene sequence: CDR1 SGHTA, CDR2 FQGTGA. The CDR3 bases are TGTGCCAGCAGCTTAGGTCTAGCGGGGTTGGAGATCGGGGAGCTGTTTTTT. Its protein is CASSLGLAGLEIGELFF. Using reference TRBV7-3 and TRBJ2-2 for the parts outside the CDR3, the full variable domain is GAGVSQTPSNKVTEKGKYVELRCDPISGHTALYWYRQSLGQGPEFLIYFQGTGAADDSGLPNDRFFAVRPEGSVSTLKIQRTERGDSAVYLCASSLGLAGLEIGELFFGEGSRLTVL.

This clonotype was counted at least ten times. V usage is TRBV7-8 and J usage is TRBJ2-7, with D perhaps TRBD1 or TRBD2 (5 bases each). V was shortened by 5 bases and J by 6 bases, with 20 bases between the two germline ends. CDR1 is SGHVS and CDR2 is FQNEAQ in the germline V gene. The CDR3 totals 15 residues. CDR3 amino acids: CASSTGPTLTTEQYF. CDR3 DNA: TGTGCCAGCAGCACGGGACCGACTCTAACTACCGAGCAGTACTTC.

This CDR3 reads CASSTDTYSNQPQHF. The DNA of the CDR3 is TGTGCCAGTAGTACGGACACTTATAGCAATCAGCCCCAGCATTTT. The chain recombines TRBV19 with TRBJ1-5, with a tentative D call TRBD1 (5 bases). CDR1 is LNHDA, CDR2 SQIVND, per germline (reference sequence). This CDR3 is built from 15 residues. V lost 4 bases and J lost 0, with 10 bases in between.

This clonotype was counted at least ten times. This rearrangement joins TRBV19 to TRBJ2-2, with TRBD2 matching over 7 bases. This CDR3 is built from 14 residues. CDR1 is LNHDA and CDR2 is SQIVND in the germline V gene (reference sequence). The ends lost 11 bases at V and 2 bases at J; junction bases unmatched: 8. This chain's CDR3 is CAGGSGTNTGELFF. CDR3 coding DNA: TGTGCCGGGGGGAGCGGGACTAACACCGGGGAGCTGTTTTTT.

The V gene is TRBV7-9, the J gene TRBJ1-2, with a possible D match to TRBD1 (6 bases). The germline gives CDR1 SEHNR, CDR2 FQNEAQ (reference sequence). Trimming took 4 bases from V and 3 from J, leaving 15 bases between them. CDR3 length: 15 amino acids. The DNA for the CDR3 is TGTGCCAGCAGCTCGATGGGACAATACTACTATGGCTACACCTTC. It encodes CASSSMGQYYYGYTF.

The rearrangement joins TRBV24-1 to TRBJ2-2; D remains ambiguous. Germline lookup yields CDR1 KGHDR and CDR2 SFDVKD. Trimming removed 4 bases at V and 4 bases at J, with 9 bases between. The CDR3 loop spans 14 amino acids. The CDR3 loop reads CATSEQHPTGELFF. In DNA, the CDR3 is TGTGCCACCAGTGAACAACACCCCACCGGGGAGCTGTTTTTT.